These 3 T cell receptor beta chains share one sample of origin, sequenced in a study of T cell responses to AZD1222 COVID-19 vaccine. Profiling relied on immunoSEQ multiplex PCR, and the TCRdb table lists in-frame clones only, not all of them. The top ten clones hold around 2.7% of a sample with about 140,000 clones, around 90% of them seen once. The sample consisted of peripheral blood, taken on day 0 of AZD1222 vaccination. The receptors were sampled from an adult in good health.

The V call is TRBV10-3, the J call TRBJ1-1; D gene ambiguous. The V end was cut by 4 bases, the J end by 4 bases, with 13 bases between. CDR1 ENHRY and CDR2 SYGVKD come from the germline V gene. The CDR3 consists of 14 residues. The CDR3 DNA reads TGTGCCATCAGTGCGTGGACCCGAACCACTGAAGCTTTCTTT. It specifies CAISAWTRTTEAFF.

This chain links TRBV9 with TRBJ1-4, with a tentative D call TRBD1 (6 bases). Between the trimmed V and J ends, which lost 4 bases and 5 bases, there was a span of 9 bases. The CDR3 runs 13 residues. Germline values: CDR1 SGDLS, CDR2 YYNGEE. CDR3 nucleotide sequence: TGTGCCAGCAGCCGACAGGCGAATGAAAAACTGTTTTTT. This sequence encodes CASSRQANEKLFF.

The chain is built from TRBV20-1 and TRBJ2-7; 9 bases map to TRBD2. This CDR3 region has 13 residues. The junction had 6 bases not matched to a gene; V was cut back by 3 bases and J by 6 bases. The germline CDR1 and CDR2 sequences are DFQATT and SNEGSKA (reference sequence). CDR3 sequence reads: CSASQVAGAEQYF. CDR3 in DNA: TGCAGTGCTAGTCAAGTAGCGGGGGCCGAGCAGTACTTC.